Listed here is a single T cell receptor (beta chain). The antigen remains unidentified. The PCR made use of 60 Vbeta and 13 Jbeta primers. TCRdb keeps only in-frame clones here, not all; method: immunoSEQ multiplex PCR. The table records more than 80,000 clones, 63% of them present only once. Losses at the gene ends were 1 base for V and 6 bases for J; bases not matched to a gene: 3. The CDR3 is 13 residues long. From germline, CDR1 is MGHRA and CDR2 YSYEKL. The sample comes from a study of cytomegalovirus exposure and HLA in healthy donors. Overall study: The study's early data release held tens of millions of unique TCRs from HLA-typed donors. Study-wide results and caveats: By HLA locus, TCR association rates varied in a later analysis, with DRB1 showing the most and HLA-C the fewest. The study reported that TCR beta sequences accurately predicted HLA-A and HLA-B alleles in most subjects. Upon later analysis, HLA-associated TCR beta chains proved more clonally expanded than other, equally common chains.

The chain links TRBV4-1 to TRBJ2-7, with 7 bases aligning to TRBD1. The sequencing input was PBMCs. The TCR originated in a woman between 40 and 50 years old in good health and CMV-seropositive. The CDR3 region is CASSQGQGREQYF. In DNA form, the CDR3 reads TGCGCCAGCAGCCAAGGACAGGGACGCGAGCAGTACTTC.